These 27 T cell receptor beta chains share one sample of origin, sequenced in a study of beta chain features in type 1 diabetes. General study points: Across all four CD4+ subsets, people with type 1 diabetes showed modestly shorter TCRB CDR3s.

Since all of the isolated RNA was reverse transcribed, expressed TCRB transcripts were what got sequenced. Produced via immunoSEQ multiplex PCR; TCRdb's table is partial and in-frame only. Of 160,000 or so clones listed, over 55% were seen once; the top ten hold about 0.081%. The antigens of these receptors remain unknown. The specimen was naive CD4+ T cells from blood. These TCRs come from a man younger than 40 with type 1 diabetes.

The rearrangement uses TRBV7-9 and TRBJ2-7; 12 bases map to TRBD2. The V gene's germline CDR1 is SEHNR and CDR2 FQNEAQ (reference sequence). V shed 5 bases and J 5 bases; nucleotides not matched to a gene: 10. This CDR3 is built from 16 residues. The CDR3 loop reads CASSPPTSGGPHEQYF. Written as DNA, the CDR3 is TGTGCCAGCAGCCCTCCGACTAGCGGGGGACCCCACGAGCAGTACTTC. The whole variable domain, remainder taken from reference TRBV7-9 and TRBJ2-7, is DTGVSQNPRHKITKRGQNVTFRCDPISEHNRLYWYRQTLGQGPEFLTYFQNEAQLEKSRLLSDRFSAERPKGSFSTLEIQRTEQGDSAMYLCASSPPTSGGPHEQYFGPGTRLTVT.

V usage is TRBV30 and J usage is TRBJ1-6; D is ambiguous. From germline, CDR1 is GTSNPN and CDR2 SVGIG (reference sequence). This CDR3 has 16 residues. Trimming took off 3 bases at V and 5 bases at J, with 17 bases between the two ends. The CDR3 DNA reads as TGTGCCTGGAGCAAGGGCACCGGGAAAAATAATTCACCCCTCCACTTT. Its protein product is CAWSKGTGKNNSPLHF. The full variable domain, in which reference TRBV30 and TRBJ1-6 provide the parts outside the CDR3, is SQTIHQWPATLVQPVGSPLSLECTVEGTSNPNLYWYRQAAGRGLQLLFYSVGIGQISSEVPQNLSASRPQDRQFILSSKKLLLSDSGFYLCAWSKGTGKNNSPLHFGNGTRLTVT.

The chain couples TRBV20-1 to TRBJ2-3; D unclear. Germline V CDR1 and CDR2: DFQATT, SNEGSKA (reference sequence). CDR3 length: 11 residues. Trimming removed 6 bases at V and 10 bases at J, with 14 bases between. CDR3 DNA: TGCAGTGCCCCCCGTGAGGTCGCGCAGTATTTT. It translates to CSAPREVAQYF.

This clone was seen a few times. V and J are TRBV29-1 and TRBJ1-1, with D hard to call. The CDR3 sequence is 12 residues long. Germline-derived CDR1 and CDR2 are SQVTM and ANQGSEA. Trimming cost V 4 bases and J 1 base, with 7 bases left between them. The CDR3 spells CSVVFQNTEAFF. The DNA of the CDR3 is TGCAGCGTTGTTTTTCAGAACACTGAAGCTTTCTTT.

This clone was counted a single time. This chain uses TRBV6-6 with TRBJ2-7; D is perhaps TRBD1 (6 bases). Looked up from germline, CDR1 is MNHNY and CDR2 is SVGAGI (reference sequence). V was trimmed by 6 bases and J by 7 bases, leaving 16 bases between them. This CDR3 contains 13 residues. This CDR3 reads CASSPQGSVEQYF. The CDR3 DNA reads TGTGCCAGCAGCCCACAGGGTTCTGTAGAGCAGTACTTC.

This sequence joins TRBV5-1 and TRBJ1-5; tentatively, D is TRBD1 (6 bases). Germline V gene data show CDR1 as SGHRS and CDR2 as YFSETQ. CDR3 size: 17 residues. The germline V and J ends were trimmed by 3 bases and 4 bases, with 20 bases remaining between them. This chain's CDR3 is CASSWGTPRPENQPQHF. Here the CDR3 DNA reads TGCGCCAGCAGCTGGGGGACACCGAGACCAGAAAATCAGCCCCAGCATTTT.

The genes are TRBV29-1 and TRBJ2-5; D call uncertain. CDR1 is SQVTM and CDR2 is ANQGSEA in the germline V gene. V dropped 6 bases and J dropped 1 base, with 15 bases sitting between them. This CDR3 has 14 residues. The DNA for the CDR3 is TGCAGCGTCCTCCGGGTCCTCATCCAAGAGACCCAGTACTTC. Encoded protein: CSVLRVLIQETQYF.

The rearrangement joins TRBV9 to TRBJ1-1; D is undetermined. Trimming left V 3 bases short and J 5 bases short, with 11 bases between. CDR1 SGDLS and CDR2 YYNGEE come from the germline V gene. The CDR3 is made up of 13 amino acids. In DNA form, the CDR3 reads TGTGCCAGCAGCGCCCAACCCAATACTGAAGCTTTCTTT. This gives the protein CASSAQPNTEAFF.

V usage is TRBV7-2 and J usage is TRBJ2-3; weak D call: TRBD2 (6 bases). CDR1 and CDR2 (germline): SGHTA, FQGNSA. The V and J ends lost 5 bases and 0 bases respectively, with 15 bases between them. There are 16 residues in the CDR3. The CDR3 here is CASSRGFAGSTDTQYF. The CDR3 region has the DNA TGTGCCAGCAGCCGCGGCTTCGCGGGGAGCACAGATACGCAGTATTTT.

This clone has a handful of counts. V usage is TRBV30 and J usage is TRBJ2-5, with 7 bases lining up with TRBD1. The J segment lost 4 bases and the V segment lost 5 bases, leaving 4 bases of the junction unmatched. The CDR3 consists of 12 residues. CDR1 is GTSNPN, CDR2 SVGIG, per germline (reference sequence). CDR3 coding DNA: TGTGCCTGGGGGACAGAGGGAGAGACCCAGTACTTC. It is translated as CAWGTEGETQYF.

Regarding this clone: Other DNA sequences from this sample encode an identical CDR3 as well. The chain joins TRBV20-1 to TRBJ2-5; D remains ambiguous. The germline gives CDR1 DFQATT, CDR2 SNEGSKA (reference sequence). V lost 3 bases and J 2 bases, leaving 4 bases between the germline ends. The CDR3 is 11 amino acids. For the CDR3, the DNA is TGCAGTGCTAGGGTACAAGAGACCCAGTACTTC. Residues: CSARVQETQYF.

The CDR3 here is CASSYDHLTDTQYF. In DNA form, the CDR3 reads TGTGCCAGCAGTTACGACCACCTCACAGATACGCAGTATTTT. This chain joins TRBV2 and TRBJ2-3, with D unresolved. This CDR3 is built from 14 residues. Germline V gene data show CDR1 as SNHLY and CDR2 as FYNNEI. The V end lost 5 bases, the J end lost 2 bases, and 11 bases lay between the germline ends.

This clone occurred a few times. V gene TRBV7-2 combines with J gene TRBJ2-4; 7 positions match TRBD1. Trimming removed 0 bases from V and 11 bases from J; junction bases left unmatched: 1. CDR3 length equals 12 residues. Germline loops: CDR1 SGHTA, CDR2 FQGNSA. The CDR3 DNA reads TGTGCCAGCAGCTTAGCCCAGGGGGTTCAGTACTTC. Translated, it gives CASSLAQGVQYF.

The gene calls are TRBV6-5 and TRBJ1-2; tentatively, D is TRBD1 (6 bases). The CDR3 covers 13 residues. Trimming pared 5 bases from V and 2 bases from J, leaving 9 bases between. CDR1 is MNHEY and CDR2 is SVGAGI in the germline V gene. The CDR3 nucleotides are TGTGCCAGCAGTCCGACAGGAAACTATGGCTACACCTTC. This gives the protein CASSPTGNYGYTF.

The chain employs TRBV30 and TRBJ1-6; no definite D call. V lost 3 bases and J lost 3, with 6 bases in between. The germline V gene encodes CDR1 GTSNPN and CDR2 SVGIG (reference sequence). The CDR3 totals 13 residues. This chain's CDR3 is CAWRRDYNSPLHF. The CDR3 bases are TGTGCCTGGAGACGAGACTATAATTCACCCCTCCACTTT.

This chain links TRBV6-6 with TRBJ2-7; D is tentatively TRBD1 or TRBD2 (5 bases each). In germline, CDR1 is MNHNY, CDR2 SVGAGI (reference sequence). Trimming removed 5 bases from V and 7 bases from J, with 12 bases in between. The CDR3 spans 12 residues. The DNA for the CDR3 is TGTGCCAGCAGTGGGGGTACAAGAGAGCAGTACTTC. Translation gives CASSGGTREQYF.

The chain links TRBV30 to TRBJ1-1; 7 nucleotides line up with TRBD1. V lost 4 bases and J lost 1; bases outside the gene matches: 6. This CDR3 comprises 14 residues. In germline, CDR1 is GTSNPN, CDR2 SVGIG (reference sequence). CDR3 in amino acids: CAWKRDSWNTEAFF. In nucleotides, the CDR3 is TGTGCCTGGAAGCGGGACAGTTGGAACACTGAAGCTTTCTTT.

The chain recombines TRBV9 with TRBJ2-7; weak D call: TRBD1 (6 bases). This CDR3 is built from 16 residues. Trimming pared 0 bases from V and 1 base from J, leaving 14 bases between. Germline V gene sequence: CDR1 SGDLS, CDR2 YYNGEE. For the CDR3, the DNA is TGTGCCAGCAGCGTAGGATCGCAGGGGAAGTCCTACGAGCAGTACTTC. It specifies CASSVGSQGKSYEQYF. The complete variable domain, with remaining parts taken from reference TRBV9 and TRBJ2-7, reads DSGVTQTPKHLITATGQRVTLRCSPRSGDLSVYWYQQSLDQGLQFLIQYYNGEERAKGNILERFSAQQFPDLHSELNLSSLELGDSALYFCASSVGSQGKSYEQYFGPGTRLTVT.

In DNA, the CDR3 is TGTGCCACCAGCAGCGCTGGACTGCCCTATGGCTACACCTTC. This codes for CATSSAGLPYGYTF. The rearrangement joins TRBV15 to TRBJ1-2; D is unclear. Deletions cut 3 bases from V and 4 bases from J, with 12 bases between. CDR3 length: 14 residues. Looked up from germline, CDR1 is LNHNV and CDR2 is YYDKDF (reference sequence).

The chain is built from TRBV7-9 and TRBJ1-2; D remains unclear. The CDR3 is made up of 12 amino acids. V was shortened by 1 base and J by 6 bases, with 6 bases between the two germline ends. The germline V gene encodes CDR1 SEHNR and CDR2 FQNEAQ (reference sequence). Here the CDR3 reads CASSLGLDGYTF. The CDR3 nucleotides are TGTGCCAGCAGCTTAGGACTCGATGGCTACACCTTC.

This clone has only a few counts. The chain recombines TRBV7-2 with TRBJ2-5; 11 positions agree with TRBD2. The CDR3 totals 17 residues. CDR1 is SGHTA, CDR2 FQGNSA, per germline. V lost 1 base and J lost 4; bases outside the gene matches: 8. CDR3 sequence: CASSLVASGGMRETQYF. The DNA of the CDR3 is TGTGCCAGCAGCTTAGTTGCTAGCGGGGGGATGCGAGAGACCCAGTACTTC.

The chain uses TRBV4-3 and TRBJ2-3, with D possibly TRBD1 on 5 matching bases. V was pared by 1 base and J by 0 bases, with 8 bases between. CDR3 length equals 15 residues. Per germline, CDR1 LGHNA and CDR2 YSLEER. The CDR3: CASSQVGASTDTQYF. Written as DNA, the CDR3 is TGCGCCAGCAGCCAAGTTGGGGCCAGCACAGATACGCAGTATTTT.

This clone was found a few times. The chain recombines TRBV28 with TRBJ2-7; D not resolved. There are 15 residues in the CDR3. Germline CDR1 is MDHEN and CDR2 is SYDVKM. The V end lost 6 bases, the J end lost 1 base, and 16 bases lay between the germline ends. The CDR3 spells CASSRTAPISYEQYF. CDR3 DNA sequence: TGTGCCAGCAGCCGAACCGCACCAATATCCTACGAGCAGTACTTC.

This chain connects TRBV6-1 to TRBJ2-3; D gene ambiguous. Germline CDR1 and CDR2: MNHNS and SASEGT. The CDR3 has 12 residues. V lost 0 bases and J lost 8, with 6 bases in between. The CDR3 is CASSEAGGTQYF. CDR3 bases: TGTGCCAGCAGTGAAGCTGGTGGTACGCAGTATTTT.

This chain links TRBV30 with TRBJ1-1, with D unclear. CDR3 length equals 13 residues. V dropped 2 bases and J dropped 0 bases, with 7 bases sitting between them. Germline values: CDR1 GTSNPN, CDR2 SVGIG (reference sequence). The CDR3 here is CAWSPTMNTEAFF. Written as DNA, the CDR3 is TGTGCCTGGAGTCCTACTATGAACACTGAAGCTTTCTTT. The full variable domain, rest sourced from reference TRBV30 and TRBJ1-1, is SQTIHQWPATLVQPVGSPLSLECTVEGTSNPNLYWYRQAAGRGLQLLFYSVGIGQISSEVPQNLSASRPQDRQFILSSKKLLLSDSGFYLCAWSPTMNTEAFFGQGTRLTVV.

This clone was counted a few times. This chain links TRBV4-1 with TRBJ2-3; D is unclear. The CDR3 length is 12 residues. Germline V gives CDR1 MGHRA, CDR2 YSYEKL. Deletions cut 4 bases from V and 6 bases from J, with 8 bases between. CDR3 bases: TGCGCCAGCAGCCGAGAACTGGATACGCAGTATTTT. The encoded protein is CASSRELDTQYF.

The chain has TRBV4-3 and TRBJ1-6; no firm D call. V lost 0 bases and J 15 bases, leaving 12 bases between the germline ends. CDR1 and CDR2 from the germline V gene are LGHNA and YSLEER. The CDR3 contains 13 residues. The CDR3 spells CASSQDLARDLHF. CDR3 nucleotide sequence: TGCGCCAGCAGCCAAGATCTCGCAAGGGACCTCCACTTT.